This T cell receptor (beta chain) was sequenced for a study of T cell responses to AZD1222 COVID-19 vaccine. Study results and caveats: No day 14 peak samples; only post-peak repertoires were characterized. The study found Spike-specific TCR breadth and depth rose after two AZD1222 doses. Clonal diversity may have been underestimated, and the donors were mostly white British, with more females than males.

Measured with immunoSEQ multiplex PCR; TCRdb has only the in-frame clones, and not every one. The profile shows 160,000 or so clones, more than 80% of them singletons. Comment on this clone: Its antigen is undetermined.

CDR1 is SQVTM and CDR2 is ANQGSEA in the germline V gene. The CDR3 covers 14 residues. The V end lost 4 bases, the J end lost 2 bases, and 12 bases lay between the germline ends. This specimen consisted of peripheral blood, obtained on day 0 of AZD1222 vaccination. This chain uses TRBV29-1 with TRBJ2-1; maybe TRBD2 (5 bases). This receptor was identified in an adult in good health. CDR3 in amino acids: CSVAPSRTYNEQFF. The DNA for the CDR3 is TGCAGCGTTGCGCCTAGCCGGACCTACAATGAGCAGTTCTTC.